Listed here are 31 T cell receptor beta chains from one sample, sequenced in a study of cytomegalovirus exposure and HLA in healthy donors. With 60 Vbeta and 13 Jbeta primers, the PCR was carried out. The protocol was immunoSEQ multiplex PCR, while the TCRdb copy is restricted to in-frame clones and leaves out a portion. This sample has approximately 77,000 clones; roughly 76% occur once, and the top ten carry around an eighth. The material sequenced was PBMCs. Every receptor here comes from a male donor in good health and CMV-seropositive.

The rearrangement links TRBV2 to TRBJ2-1; D is ambiguous. Germline assignment: CDR1 SNHLY and CDR2 FYNNEI. The CDR3 is 13 residues long. V was shortened by 4 bases and J by 7 bases, with 11 bases between the two germline ends. The DNA of the CDR3 is TGTGCCAGCAGTGTAGCTAGTACGAATGAGCAGTTCTTC. This encodes CASSVASTNEQFF.

The V and J genes are TRBV7-9 and TRBJ1-2; TRBD1 might be the D (5 bases). The length of the CDR3 is 14 residues. Trimming left V 2 bases short and J 2 bases short, with 9 bases between. The germline V gene has CDR1 SEHNR and CDR2 FQNEAQ (reference sequence). CDR3 nucleotide sequence: TGTGCCAGCAGCTTATCCGGGGGAAACTATGGCTACACCTTC. Translated: CASSLSGGNYGYTF.

This sequence joins TRBV5-1 and TRBJ2-3, with 14 bases that match TRBD2. V shed 0 bases, J shed 7 bases, and the junction held 7 bases outside the gene matches. CDR1 and CDR2 (germline): SGHRS, YFSETQ. The CDR3 runs 17 residues. CDR3 region: CASSLGGTSGRLNTQYF. CDR3 sequence (DNA): TGCGCCAGCAGCTTGGGAGGGACTAGCGGGAGATTAAATACGCAGTATTTT.

The rearrangement links TRBV7-9 to TRBJ2-3, with unresolved D. Per germline, CDR1 SEHNR and CDR2 FQNEAQ (reference sequence). V shed 0 bases and J shed 1 base, with 8 bases lying between them. This CDR3 spans 15 amino acids. The DNA of the CDR3 is TGTGCCAGCAGCTTAGCGGAGCTACGCACAGATACGCAGTATTTT. Its translation is CASSLAELRTDTQYF.

This clone showed up just a few times. The chain is built from TRBV19 and TRBJ2-5; D is undetermined. Trimming took off 8 bases at V and 2 bases at J, with 12 bases between the two ends. Germline CDR1 reads LNHDA; CDR2 reads SQIVND (reference sequence). There are 13 residues in the CDR3. Written as DNA, the CDR3 is TGTGCCAGTTCCATATCACTACAAGAGACCCAGTACTTC. It specifies CASSISLQETQYF.

The chain carries TRBV5-1 and TRBJ1-6; D remains ambiguous. The germline V and J ends were trimmed by 1 base and 4 bases, with 6 bases remaining between them. Germline assignment: CDR1 SGHRS and CDR2 YFSETQ. The CDR3 is 14 residues long. DNA for the CDR3: TGCGCCAGCAGCTTGCCAGATTATAATTCACCCCTCCACTTT. It encodes CASSLPDYNSPLHF. The full variable domain, its missing parts supplied by reference TRBV5-1 and TRBJ1-6, is KAGVTQTPRYLIKTRGQQVTLSCSPISGHRSVSWYQQTPGQGLQFLFEYFSETQRNKGNFPGRFSGRQFSNSRSEMNVSTLELGDSALYLCASSLPDYNSPLHFGNGTRLTVT.

V is TRBV5-5 and J is TRBJ2-7; D gene uncertain. Trimming took off 0 bases at V and 2 bases at J, with 6 bases between the two ends. The length of the CDR3 is 13 residues. Germline V gene lookup returns CDR1 SGHKS and CDR2 YYEKEE (reference sequence). The CDR3 coding sequence is TGTGCCAGCAGCTTGGAACAGACCTACGAGCAGTACTTC. This encodes CASSLEQTYEQYF.

This clone appeared once. The genes are TRBV4-1 and TRBJ2-2, with 7 bases that match TRBD2. Germline loops: CDR1 MGHRA, CDR2 YSYEKL. V lost 4 bases, J lost 0 bases, and 11 bases stayed unmatched. The CDR3 spans 18 residues. CDR3 loop: CASSPDGRRRANTGELFF. In DNA, the CDR3 is TGCGCCAGCAGCCCAGACGGGAGGCGGCGGGCGAACACCGGGGAGCTGTTTTTT.

The chain is built from TRBV5-1 and TRBJ2-5; a possible D gene is TRBD1 (8 bases). V was trimmed by 3 bases and J by 4 bases, leaving 16 bases between them. Looked up from germline, CDR1 is SGHRS and CDR2 is YFSETQ. CDR3 size: 15 residues. Here the CDR3 reads CASSSTTGEGETQYF. CDR3 DNA sequence: TGCGCCAGCAGCTCGACGACAGGGGAGGGAGAGACCCAGTACTTC.

V gene TRBV5-4 combines with J gene TRBJ1-2; 9 positions agree with TRBD1. Unmatched junction bases numbered 7, after V lost 3 bases and J lost 7 bases. The germline V gene encodes CDR1 SGHNT and CDR2 YYREEE (reference sequence). The CDR3 contains 14 residues. The CDR3 is CASSSIGQGFGYTF. The CDR3 nucleotides read TGTGCCAGCAGCTCGATCGGACAGGGGTTTGGCTACACCTTC.

The rearrangement links TRBV6-5 to TRBJ2-4; TRBD1 matches at 9 bases. The CDR3 is 15 amino acids. CDR1 MNHEY and CDR2 SVGAGI come from the germline V gene. Trimming removed 5 bases from V and 2 bases from J; junction bases left unmatched: 4. The DNA of the CDR3 is TGTGCCAGCAGTCCGGACAGGGGAACCAAAAACATTCAGTACTTC. The encoded protein is CASSPDRGTKNIQYF.

The chain links TRBV6-5 to TRBJ2-7; weak D call: TRBD1 (6 bases). The germline V and J ends were trimmed by 2 bases and 3 bases, with 14 bases remaining between them. Germline V CDR1 and CDR2: MNHEY, SVGAGI. The CDR3 spans 15 residues. In DNA form, the CDR3 reads TGTGCCAGCAGTTACGTTGTCGACAGGATCTACGAGCAGTACTTC. Its translation is CASSYVVDRIYEQYF.

The chain has TRBV19 and TRBJ2-7, with TRBD1 matching 8 bases. Germline V gene sequence: CDR1 LNHDA, CDR2 SQIVND (reference sequence). The CDR3 contains 13 residues. The ends lost 5 bases at V and 5 bases at J; junction bases unmatched: 5. CDR3 sequence reads: CASSGAGGDEQYF. CDR3 sequence (DNA): TGTGCCAGTAGTGGGGCAGGGGGCGACGAGCAGTACTTC. The full variable domain, completed using reference TRBV19 and TRBJ2-7, is DGGITQSPKYLFRKEGQNVTLSCEQNLNHDAMYWYRQDPGQGLRLIYYSQIVNDFQKGDIAEGYSVSREKKESFPLTVTSAQKNPTAFYLCASSGAGGDEQYFGPGTRLTVT.

The V gene is TRBV4-1, the J gene TRBJ2-7, with TRBD1 matching over 11 bases. The CDR3 is 16 amino acids. CDR1 MGHRA and CDR2 YSYEKL come from the germline V gene. Unmatched junction bases numbered 11, after V lost 4 bases and J lost 6 bases. The CDR3 reads CASSRLDGTGGGEQYF. In DNA form, the CDR3 reads TGCGCCAGCAGCCGCCTGGATGGGACAGGGGGTGGCGAGCAGTACTTC.

This clone appeared a few times. The chain is built from TRBV23-1 and TRBJ2-6, with TRBD2 matching 10 bases. TRBV23-1 is assigned to the ORF class and has an uncertain function. This CDR3 is built from 20 residues. V gave up 2 bases and J gave up 1 base; unmatched junction bases: 11. In DNA form, the CDR3 reads TGCGCCAGCAGTCAAAATAAAAAGCTAGCGGGAGAATCTGGGGCCAACGTCCTGACTTTC. Translated: CASSQNKKLAGESGANVLTF.

This sequence joins TRBV11-3 and TRBJ2-7; 8 nucleotides line up with TRBD1. The germline V gene has CDR1 SGHNT and CDR2 YENEEA. CDR3 size: 15 residues. J lost 3 bases, V lost 5 bases, and 9 bases had no gene match. The CDR3 DNA follows: TGTGCCAGCAGCCTCTCAGGGGGCTTGAACTACGAGCAGTACTTC. Amino acid sequence: CASSLSGGLNYEQYF.

The V gene is TRBV7-6, the J gene TRBJ2-3; no clear D gene. The germline gives CDR1 SGHVS, CDR2 FNYEAQ. The CDR3 contains 15 residues. Trimming took off 1 base at V and 4 bases at J, with 12 bases between the two ends. CDR3 DNA sequence: TGTGCCAGCAGCTTAGTTGGCTCGCAGTCAGATACGCAGTATTTT. Protein: CASSLVGSQSDTQYF.

As DNA, the CDR3 is TGTGCCAGCGCGCAGGACAGGGCCCCTAATCAGCCCCAGCATTTT. Its translation: CASAQDRAPNQPQHF. This chain joins TRBV6-1 and TRBJ1-5; TRBD1 matches at 8 bases. V lost 8 bases and J lost 4; bases outside the gene matches: 10. CDR3 length equals 15 residues. Germline CDR1 MNHNS, CDR2 SASEGT.

The rearrangement uses TRBV29-1 and TRBJ2-7, with D perhaps TRBD1 (6 bases). V was shortened by 4 bases and J by 5 bases, with 21 bases between the two germline ends. The CDR3 is 15 residues long. Germline V gene lookup returns CDR1 SQVTM and CDR2 ANQGSEA. The CDR3 bases are TGCAGCGTTGGTCGAGCGGACAGCAAATCCAACGAGCAGTACTTC. Translating gives CSVGRADSKSNEQYF.

V and J are TRBV11-2 and TRBJ2-7, with D maybe TRBD1 (7 bases). The V gene's germline CDR1 is SGHAT and CDR2 FQNNGV. The V end lost 5 bases, the J end lost 3 bases, and 17 bases lay between the germline ends. This CDR3 region has 15 residues. CDR3 in DNA: TGTGCCAGCAGCCTCCTGGGGCAGGGGGGCTACGAGCAGTACTTC. Translation: CASSLLGQGGYEQYF.

In this sample, this clone turned up a few times. The CDR3 nucleotides are TGTGCCAGCAGTTTATTGGCGGGGTCCTACGAGCAGTACTTC. The encoded protein is CASSLLAGSYEQYF. The chain combines TRBV28 with TRBJ2-7; possibly TRBD2 for D (6 bases). The germline V and J ends were trimmed by 1 base and 1 base, with 8 bases remaining between them. Germline loops: CDR1 MDHEN, CDR2 SYDVKM. The CDR3 totals 14 residues.

Here the CDR3 DNA reads TGTGCCTGGAGTGTAGGGGACACCCTCGGGGATACGCAGTATTTT. Residues: CAWSVGDTLGDTQYF. V and J are TRBV30 and TRBJ2-3; D is perhaps TRBD1 (6 bases). Germline CDR1 GTSNPN, CDR2 SVGIG (reference sequence). The CDR3 covers 15 residues. The V and J ends lost 0 bases and 6 bases respectively, with 16 bases between them.

This clone has more than one count but fewer than ten. The chain joins TRBV7-3 to TRBJ2-7, with TRBD1 as a possible D gene (5 bases). Germline CDR1 is SGHTA and CDR2 is FQGTGA. This CDR3 has 15 amino acids. Trimming took off 0 bases at V and 4 bases at J, with 13 bases between the two ends. CDR3 amino acids: CASSLTGRVPYEQYF. The CDR3 nucleotides read TGTGCCAGCAGCTTAACGGGCAGGGTCCCTTACGAGCAGTACTTC.

This clone was found a few times. The chain combines TRBV6-1 with TRBJ2-3; 8 nucleotides line up with TRBD2. Germline V lookup: CDR1 MNHNS, CDR2 SASEGT. V dropped 8 bases and J dropped 6; count of bases not matched to a gene: 7. The CDR3 is 13 amino acids. CDR3 protein: CASGGGRGDTQYF. The CDR3 coding sequence is TGTGCCAGCGGCGGGGGGCGGGGGGATACGCAGTATTTT.

The chain has TRBV5-1 and TRBJ2-7; 7 bases align to TRBD1. CDR3 length equals 14 residues. The junction had 7 bases not matched to a gene; V was cut back by 2 bases and J by 5 bases. Germline V gene data show CDR1 as SGHRS and CDR2 as YFSETQ. In nucleotides, the CDR3 is TGCGCCAGCAGCTTAGACAGGGTCAGGGACGAGCAGTACTTC. Its protein product is CASSLDRVRDEQYF.

The rearrangement joins TRBV25-1 to TRBJ2-7; TRBD2 agrees at 9 bases. CDR1 and CDR2 from the germline V gene are MGHDK and SYGVNS. The V gene end was trimmed by 6 bases and the J gene end by 3 bases; junction bases not matched to a gene: 6. The length of the CDR3 is 14 residues. CDR3 residues: CASRETSGYYEQYF. In nucleotides, the CDR3 is TGTGCCAGCAGGGAGACTAGCGGTTACTACGAGCAGTACTTC.

The V call is TRBV6-1, the J call TRBJ1-2; possible D gene TRBD1, 6 bases. Trimming cost V 8 bases and J 4 bases, with 17 bases left between them. In germline, CDR1 is MNHNS, CDR2 SASEGT. This CDR3 is 14 amino acids long. The CDR3 DNA sequence: TGTGCCAGCGGACCAGGGACAAGCGGCTATGGCTACACCTTC. This gives the protein CASGPGTSGYGYTF.

The V call is TRBV29-1, the J call TRBJ2-3; 7 nucleotides align to TRBD1. CDR3 length equals 15 residues. CDR1 is SQVTM and CDR2 is ANQGSEA in the germline V gene. With 6 bases clipped from V and 5 bases from J, the junction kept 14 bases outside the gene matches. CDR3 nucleotide sequence: TGCAGCGTCCAGATCACAGGGGCACCCGGAGATACGCAGTATTTT. Protein: CSVQITGAPGDTQYF.

The chain combines TRBV5-1 with TRBJ2-1, with D hard to call. V was clipped by 0 bases and J by 9 bases, with 4 bases between them. The CDR3 length is 11 residues. Germline V CDR1 and CDR2: SGHRS, YFSETQ. The DNA for the CDR3 is TGCGCCAGCAGCTTGGACACTGAGCAGTTCTTC. This sequence encodes CASSLDTEQFF.

The sample holds a few counts of this clone. The rearrangement joins TRBV18 to TRBJ1-2; D is unresolved. The CDR3 is 13 amino acids. CDR1 KGHSH and CDR2 LQKENI come from the germline V gene. Deletions cut 6 bases from V and 4 bases from J, with 12 bases between. CDR3 protein: CASSSDRVYGYTF. The CDR3 nucleotides read TGTGCCAGCTCGAGTGATCGAGTCTATGGCTACACCTTC.

The rearrangement uses TRBV12-5 and TRBJ2-7, with D possibly matching TRBD2 (6 bases). The CDR3 length is 11 residues. In germline, CDR1 is LGHNT, CDR2 FRNRAP. The V gene lost 5 bases and the J gene lost 6 bases, with 8 bases spanning the gap. The CDR3 DNA follows: TGTGCTAGTGGTGACGGGAGCGAGCAGTACTTC. As protein: CASGDGSEQYF.